The 9 T cell receptor beta chains below come from one sample, sequenced in a study of shared clonotypes between healthy human individuals. Only CD45RO-negative cells positively selected for CCR7 counted as naive CD8 cells, so terminally differentiated effector memory CD45RA+ cells were excluded. The protocol was immunoSEQ multiplex PCR, while the TCRdb copy is restricted to in-frame clones and leaves out a portion. The table shows nearly 600,000 clones, with roughly 95% occurring only once. The sequenced sample was naive CD8+ T cells sorted from blood. The receptor source for this set is a woman aged 25 to 39 in good health.

This clone was seen once. The same CDR3 is also encoded by other DNA sequences in this sample. The chain couples TRBV5-1 to TRBJ2-7; TRBD1 agrees at 9 bases. Losses at the gene ends were 3 bases for V and 0 bases for J; bases not matched to a gene: 4. The CDR3 length is 15 residues. In germline, CDR1 is SGHRS, CDR2 YFSETQ. CDR3 sequence: CASSSGTGSSYEQYF. The CDR3 DNA is TGCGCCAGCAGCTCCGGGACAGGGAGCTCCTACGAGCAGTACTTC.

The chain links TRBV30 to TRBJ1-1; the D is unclear. Trimming shortened V by 5 bases and J by 5 bases, and 9 bases separated the two germline ends. Germline V gives CDR1 GTSNPN, CDR2 SVGIG (reference sequence). This CDR3 spans 11 amino acids. CDR3 amino acids: CAWGISTEAFF. Here the CDR3 DNA reads TGTGCCTGGGGAATCAGTACTGAAGCTTTCTTT.

The rearrangement uses TRBV11-2 and TRBJ2-1, with a possible D match to TRBD2 (5 bases). The germline gives CDR1 SGHAT, CDR2 FQNNGV. Trimming stripped 1 base from V and 10 bases from J, with 5 bases between. This CDR3 comprises 11 residues. CDR3: CASSLAGEQFF. The CDR3 nucleotides read TGTGCCAGCAGCTTAGCGGGAGAGCAGTTCTTC.

This chain links TRBV4-1 with TRBJ2-1, with D possibly matching TRBD1 (6 bases). The CDR3 is made up of 18 amino acids. The V gene lost 3 bases and the J gene lost 1 base, with 19 bases spanning the gap. Germline V gene data show CDR1 as MGHRA and CDR2 as YSYEKL. CDR3 sequence (DNA): TGCGCCAGCAGCCAGGTTTCAGGGGTCGCGATTTCCTACAATGAGCAGTTCTTC. As protein: CASSQVSGVAISYNEQFF.

The chain employs TRBV27 and TRBJ2-7, with D unresolved. Germline lookup yields CDR1 MNHEY and CDR2 SMNVEV (reference sequence). Trimming took off 3 bases at V and 7 bases at J, with 13 bases between the two ends. The CDR3 contains 13 residues. CDR3 in amino acids: CASSFYSPGEQYF. Here the CDR3 DNA reads TGTGCCAGCAGTTTCTACTCCCCGGGTGAGCAGTACTTC.

This chain uses TRBV6-5 with TRBJ2-1; D possibly corresponds to TRBD2 (6 bases). Trimming stripped 6 bases from V and 6 bases from J, with 6 bases between. Germline CDR1 reads MNHEY; CDR2 reads SVGAGI. CDR3 length: 11 residues. For the CDR3, the DNA is TGTGCCAGCAGACTAGCCAATGAGCAGTTCTTC. The encoded protein is CASRLANEQFF.

The V and J genes are TRBV5-4 and TRBJ2-7, with D uncertain. The germline gives CDR1 SGHNT, CDR2 YYREEE (reference sequence). This CDR3 region has 15 residues. V was pared by 0 bases and J by 0 bases, with 10 bases between. The CDR3 nucleotides are TGTGCCAGCAGCTTGGGCGGCAGTGACTCCTACGAGCAGTACTTC. Amino acids: CASSLGGSDSYEQYF.

The gene calls are TRBV5-4 and TRBJ2-7; 10 bases align to TRBD2. Germline CDR1 and CDR2: SGHNT and YYREEE (reference sequence). The V segment lost 4 bases and the J segment 1 base; nucleotides outside the gene matches: 2. The length of the CDR3 is 14 residues. The CDR3 here is CASSVAGGSYEQYF. The CDR3 nucleotides read TGTGCCAGCAGCGTAGCGGGAGGATCCTACGAGCAGTACTTC. Full variable domain (outside the CDR3, taken from reference TRBV5-4 and TRBJ2-7): ETGVTQSPTHLIKTRGQQVTLRCSSQSGHNTVSWYQQALGQGPQFIFQYYREEENGRGNFPPRFSGLQFPNYSSELNVNALELDDSALYLCASSVAGGSYEQYFGPGTRLTVT.

V and J are TRBV7-2 and TRBJ2-3; D call uncertain. The V end lost 8 bases, the J end lost 0 bases, and 9 bases lay between the germline ends. In germline, CDR1 is SGHTA, CDR2 FQGNSA. CDR3 length: 13 amino acids. This CDR3 is CASGSSSTDTQYF. In DNA, the CDR3 is TGTGCCAGCGGGTCCTCTAGCACAGATACGCAGTATTTT.